The 6 T cell receptor beta chains in this list originate from one sample, sequenced in a study of cytomegalovirus exposure and HLA in healthy donors. In the PCR, 60 Vbeta and 13 Jbeta primers were used. Generated by immunoSEQ multiplex PCR, the TCRdb table keeps only in-frame clones and is missing some. The sample gives just over 200,000 clones, around 80% of which show up once; 1.5% to 2% is in the top ten. Sequences were obtained from PBMCs. The origin of the receptors is a man in his fifties in good health and CMV-seronegative.

The chain carries TRBV18 and TRBJ2-6, with 13 bases lining up with TRBD2. Germline V gene data show CDR1 as KGHSH and CDR2 as LQKENI. The CDR3 is made up of 21 amino acids. The trim removed 5 bases at V and 0 bases at J, leaving 13 bases unmatched. This chain's CDR3 is CASSGRLTSGRGSSGANVLTF. The CDR3 bases are TGTGCCAGCTCAGGTCGGCTCACTAGCGGGAGGGGAAGCTCTGGGGCCAACGTCCTGACTTTC.

The rearrangement links TRBV19 to TRBJ2-3, with D uncertain. The germline V and J ends were trimmed by 1 base and 0 bases, with 8 bases remaining between them. Germline CDR1 reads LNHDA; CDR2 reads SQIVND (reference sequence). This CDR3 has 15 residues. CDR3 sequence (DNA): TGTGCCAGTAGTATAGCCAGTTCTAGCACAGATACGCAGTATTTT. Amino acids: CASSIASSSTDTQYF.

In this sample, this clone turned up a few times. V is TRBV4-2 and J is TRBJ2-4, with 7 bases that match TRBD2. This CDR3 has 16 amino acids. CDR1 LGHNA and CDR2 YNFKEQ come from the germline V gene. V dropped 1 base and J dropped 7; count of bases not matched to a gene: 10. The CDR3 DNA reads as TGTGCCAGCAGCCAAGGGGAGGGAGTAGTAGGGAACATTCAGTACTTC. This translates into CASSQGEGVVGNIQYF.

The genes are TRBV5-5 and TRBJ2-7; 8 nucleotides agree with TRBD2. The V segment lost 0 bases and the J segment 12 bases; nucleotides outside the gene matches: 8. The CDR3 consists of 13 residues. Germline V gene data show CDR1 as SGHKS and CDR2 as YYEKEE (reference sequence). CDR3 sequence reads: CASSLGGYGGAYF. As DNA, the CDR3 is TGTGCCAGCAGCTTGGGAGGTTACGGGGGGGCGTACTTC. The complete variable domain, with remaining parts taken from reference TRBV5-5 and TRBJ2-7, reads DAGVTQSPTHLIKTRGQQVTLRCSPISGHKSVSWYQQVLGQGPQFIFQYYEKEERGRGNFPDRFSARQFPNYSSELNVNALLLGDSALYLCASSLGGYGGAYFGPGTRLTVT.

The chain is built from TRBV7-9 and TRBJ2-5; no definite D call. Germline V CDR1 and CDR2: SEHNR, FQNEAQ (reference sequence). This CDR3 contains 14 residues. V was pared by 1 base and J by 1 base, with 7 bases between. In DNA form, the CDR3 reads TGTGCCAGCAGCTTAGTTCACTCCCAAGAGACCCAGTACTTC. Its translation: CASSLVHSQETQYF.

A word on this clone: Sequence at one end of the junction differs from germline and may be a read error. The chain uses TRBV6-1 and TRBJ2-5; D gene ambiguous. The CDR3 covers 10 residues. Germline V gives CDR1 MNHNS, CDR2 SASEGT. The CDR3 nucleotides read TGTGCCAGCAGTGAGGCTCGGAGAGACTTC. It is translated as CASSEARRDF.